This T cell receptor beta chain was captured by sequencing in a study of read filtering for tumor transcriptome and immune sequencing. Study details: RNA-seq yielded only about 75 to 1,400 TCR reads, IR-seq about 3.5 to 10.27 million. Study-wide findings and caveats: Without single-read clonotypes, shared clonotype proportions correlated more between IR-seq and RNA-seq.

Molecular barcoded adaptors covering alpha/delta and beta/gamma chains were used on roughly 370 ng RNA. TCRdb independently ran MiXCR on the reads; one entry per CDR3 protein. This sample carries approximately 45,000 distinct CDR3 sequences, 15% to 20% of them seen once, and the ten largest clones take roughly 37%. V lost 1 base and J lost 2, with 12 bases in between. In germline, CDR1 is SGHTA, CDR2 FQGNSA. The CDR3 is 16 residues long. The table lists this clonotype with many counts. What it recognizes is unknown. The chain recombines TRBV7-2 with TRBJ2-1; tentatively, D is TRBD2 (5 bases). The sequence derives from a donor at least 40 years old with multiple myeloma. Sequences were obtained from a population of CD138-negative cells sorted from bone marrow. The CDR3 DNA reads TGTGCCAGCAGCTTAGGATCTACTAGGCCCTACAATGAGCAGTTCTTC. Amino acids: CASSLGSTRPYNEQFF.